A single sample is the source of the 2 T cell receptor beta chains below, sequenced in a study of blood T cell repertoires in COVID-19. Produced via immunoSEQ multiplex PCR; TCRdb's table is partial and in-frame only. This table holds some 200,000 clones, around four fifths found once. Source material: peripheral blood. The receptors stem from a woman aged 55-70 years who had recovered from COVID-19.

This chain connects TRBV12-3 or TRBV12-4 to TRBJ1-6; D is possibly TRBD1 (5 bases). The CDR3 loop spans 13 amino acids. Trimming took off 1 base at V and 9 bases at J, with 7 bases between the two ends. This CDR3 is CASSLGGGSPLHF. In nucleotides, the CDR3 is TGTGCCAGCAGTTTAGGGGGGGGTTCACCCCTCCACTTT.

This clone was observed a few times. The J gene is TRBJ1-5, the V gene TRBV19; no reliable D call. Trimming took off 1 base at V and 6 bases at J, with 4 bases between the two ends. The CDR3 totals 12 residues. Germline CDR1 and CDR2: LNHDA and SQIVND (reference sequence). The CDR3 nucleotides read TGTGCCAGTAGTATAGTTCGTCAGCCCCAGCATTTT. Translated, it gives CASSIVRQPQHF.